This is a list of T cell receptor beta chains from one sample in a study of response to subunit inactivated influenza vaccine. TCRdb recomputed calls from the RT-PCR reads with MiXCR, one row per CDR3 protein. The data contain approximately 570,000 distinct CDR3 sequences, about 7.6% of them singletons. Here the sequenced sample was PBMCs from blood, taken less than 30 months after vaccination. Receptor source: a man aged 50 to 75 who received an inactivated influenza vaccine. Both conserved end residues are part of each CDR3. D genes are given only for firm matches. Size is omitted from some rows. Given values are once, few, many or a class for expanded clones.

>TRBJ2-7|few|TRBV6-2/TRBV6-3|15|-
TGTGCCAGCAGTTACTCGTGGGGGAGCTCCTACGAGCAGTACTTC
CASSYSWGSSYEQYF
>TRBJ2-1|-|TRBV6-1|16|-
TGTGCCAGCAGTGAAGCGCGGAGGGTTTCCCACAATGAGCAGTTCTTC
CASSEARRVSHNEQFF
>TRBJ1-5|few|TRBV4-2|15|-
TGTGCCAGCAGCCCATGGGGGGATAGCAATCAGCCCCAGCATTTT
CASSPWGDSNQPQHF
>TRBJ2-1|few|TRBV19|17|TRBD2
TGTGCCAGTAGTATACCTCCCCGGGCTAGCGGTTCCGGTGAGCAGTTCTTC
CASSIPPRASGSGEQFF
>TRBJ2-3|few|TRBV7-9|13|-
TGTGCCAGCAGCCGCCTCGAGACAGATACGCAGTATTTT
CASSRLETDTQYF
>TRBJ2-5|-|TRBV5-5|13|-
TGTGCCAGCAGCCCATGGGGTGAAGAGACCCAGTACTTC
CASSPWGEETQYF
>TRBJ1-1|many|TRBV6-1|13|-
TGTGCCAGCAGTGCAGGCCGTGGCACTGAAGCTTTCTTT
CASSAGRGTEAFF
>TRBJ2-7|few|TRBV5-5|15|TRBD2
TGTGCCAGCAGCTTCAAACTAGCGGTCTCCTACGAGCAGTACTTC
CASSFKLAVSYEQYF
>TRBJ2-7|many|TRBV3-1|13|-
TGTGCCAGCAGCCAAGATGATCGCAACGAGCAGTACTTC
CASSQDDRNEQYF
>TRBJ2-3|-|TRBV10-3|14|-
TGTGCCATCAGATCGACCACCGCATGGGATACGCAGTATTTT
CAIRSTTAWDTQYF
>TRBJ2-5|many|TRBV6-1|17|TRBD2
TGTGCCAGCAGTCAGGCCAGTTTCGTGGGGGGGACGGAGACCCAGTACTTC
CASSQASFVGGTETQYF
>TRBJ1-4|-|TRBV12-3/TRBV12-4|15|TRBD1
TGTGCCAGCAGTCCCAACAGGGGGCGCGGTGAAAAACTGTTTTTT
CASSPNRGRGEKLFF
>TRBJ1-4|many|TRBV4-3|17|TRBD1
TGCGCCAGCAGCCAAGCCGGGACAGGGGCATCCCCAGGAAAACTGTTTTTT
CASSQAGTGASPGKLFF
>TRBJ2-2|few|TRBV20-1|14|TRBD2
TGCAGTGTGCTTGGGACTAGCGGGACCGGGGAGCTGTTTTTT
CSVLGTSGTGELFF
>TRBJ1-1|many|TRBV20-1|13|-
TGCAGTGCTAGTTCAGGGCGAGGCACTGAAGCTTTCTTT
CSASSGRGTEAFF
>TRBJ2-3|few|TRBV7-2|16|-
TGTGCCAGCAGCTTAGGATTAGGGCAGAACACAGATACGCAGTATTTT
CASSLGLGQNTDTQYF
>TRBJ2-2|many|TRBV29-1|13|-
TGCAGCGCTACGACTGGTTCCACCGGGGAGCTGTTTTTT
CSATTGSTGELFF
>TRBJ1-1|many|TRBV29-1|13|-
TGCAGCGTTGAAGGGGGGCGAGTCACTGAAGCTTTCTTT
CSVEGGRVTEAFF
>TRBJ1-2|few|TRBV12-3/TRBV12-4|13|-
TGTGCCAGCAGTGAGGGTTTGAGCTATGGCTACACCTTC
CASSEGLSYGYTF
>TRBJ1-5|-|TRBV6-1|15|-
TGTGCCAGCAGTCCAGCGGAGTATAGCAATCAGCCCCAGCATTTT
CASSPAEYSNQPQHF
>TRBJ2-7|-|TRBV5-5|15|-
TGTGCCAGCAGCTTGGCCACGGGATTTATCTACGAGCAGTACTTC
CASSLATGFIYEQYF
>TRBJ2-1|many|TRBV10-3|21|TRBD2
TGTGCCATCAGTGGGGGCTCGGGGACTAGCGACCGAAAGAGCTCCTACAATGAGCAGTTCTTC
CAISGGSGTSDRKSSYNEQFF
>TRBJ2-5|-|TRBV7-2|14|-
TGTGCCAGCAGCTGGACCCCGCCAGCGGAGACCCAGTACTTC
CASSWTPPAETQYF
>TRBJ2-7|few|TRBV3-1|15|-
TGTGCCAGCAGCCAAGTAACGGGAGAGTCCTACGAGCAGTACTTC
CASSQVTGESYEQYF
>TRBJ2-3|few|TRBV3-1|13|-
TGTGCCAGCAGCCAGAGCGGACCAGATACGCAGTATTTT
CASSQSGPDTQYF
>TRBJ1-1|few|TRBV7-6|13|-
TGTGCCAGCAGCTTAAAGGGGAGCACTGAAGCTTTCTTT
CASSLKGSTEAFF
>TRBJ2-2|-|TRBV20-1|12|TRBD2
TGCAGTGCCCGAAGACTAGCGGGGACCCTGTTTTTT
CSARRLAGTLFF
>TRBJ1-1|-|TRBV3-1|14|TRBD1
TGTGCCAGCAGTCAGAGGGGGCCGAGCACTGAAGCTTTCTTT
CASSQRGPSTEAFF
>TRBJ2-1|-|TRBV28|15|TRBD1
TGTGCCAGCAGAGCTTGGACAGGGGAAGGCAATGAGCAGTTCTTC
CASRAWTGEGNEQFF
>TRBJ2-7|-|TRBV4-2|16|TRBD2
TGTGCCAGCAGCCAAGATCGGACTAGCGGGAGCTACGAGCAGTACTTC
CASSQDRTSGSYEQYF
>TRBJ2-1|many|TRBV6-5|13|TRBD1
TGTGCCAGCAGTTGGGACAGGTACAATGAGCAGTTCTTC
CASSWDRYNEQFF
>TRBJ1-2|-|TRBV30|13|-
TGTGCCTGGAGCGCGCGGGGCTCCTATGGCTACACCTTC
CAWSARGSYGYTF
>TRBJ1-6|few|TRBV5-1|15|TRBD1
TGCGCCAGCAGCTCCGGGACAGTACAAGATTCACCCCTCCACTTT
CASSSGTVQDSPLHF
>TRBJ2-1|few|TRBV20-1|12|-
TGCAGTGCCACGAGACAAAACAATGAGCAGTTCTTC
CSATRQNNEQFF
>TRBJ1-3|many|TRBV4-3|15|-
TGCGCCAGCAGCCAAGAATCAGGGTGGAGAAACACCATATATTTT
CASSQESGWRNTIYF
>TRBJ1-4|many|TRBV5-1|19|-
TGCGCCAGCAGCCGACTCCATGGGAGGGTGGTGTCAACTAATGAAAAACTGTTTTTT
CASSRLHGRVVSTNEKLFF
>TRBJ2-3|few|TRBV20-1|12|-
TGCAGTGCCGTGCCCCGGGAAGATACGCAGTATTTT
CSAVPREDTQYF
>TRBJ2-3|-|TRBV12-3/TRBV12-4|14|-
TGTGCCAGCAGTTTAGGGGAAGAAACAGATACGCAGTATTTT
CASSLGEETDTQYF
>TRBJ2-7|few|TRBV20-1|12|-
TGCAGTGCTAGTAGGGAATCCTACGAGCAGTACTTC
CSASRESYEQYF
>TRBJ1-4|-|TRBV4-3|15|-
TGCGCCAGCAGCCAAAGACACCCAACTAATGAAAAACTGTTTTTT
CASSQRHPTNEKLFF
>TRBJ1-2|-|TRBV10-3|17|TRBD1
TGTGCCATCAGTGAGTCACGGACAGGAAACGCGAACTATGGCTACACCTTC
CAISESRTGNANYGYTF
>TRBJ2-7|many|TRBV12-3/TRBV12-4|14|-
TGTGCCAGCAGTTTCGGGGACACAGGGACCGAGCAGTACTTC
CASSFGDTGTEQYF
>TRBJ1-4|few|TRBV15|17|TRBD1
TGTGCCACAAGGAGGGGACAGGAAACTGCAACTAATGAAAAACTGTTTTTT
CATRRGQETATNEKLFF
>TRBJ2-1|-|TRBV25-1|16|TRBD1
TGTGCCAGCAGTCCCGGTCGGACAGGAGCCTACAATGAGCAGTTCTTC
CASSPGRTGAYNEQFF
>TRBJ2-2|-|TRBV7-9|13|-
TGTGCCAGCAGCTACTTAGCGACCGGGGAGCTGTTTTTT
CASSYLATGELFF